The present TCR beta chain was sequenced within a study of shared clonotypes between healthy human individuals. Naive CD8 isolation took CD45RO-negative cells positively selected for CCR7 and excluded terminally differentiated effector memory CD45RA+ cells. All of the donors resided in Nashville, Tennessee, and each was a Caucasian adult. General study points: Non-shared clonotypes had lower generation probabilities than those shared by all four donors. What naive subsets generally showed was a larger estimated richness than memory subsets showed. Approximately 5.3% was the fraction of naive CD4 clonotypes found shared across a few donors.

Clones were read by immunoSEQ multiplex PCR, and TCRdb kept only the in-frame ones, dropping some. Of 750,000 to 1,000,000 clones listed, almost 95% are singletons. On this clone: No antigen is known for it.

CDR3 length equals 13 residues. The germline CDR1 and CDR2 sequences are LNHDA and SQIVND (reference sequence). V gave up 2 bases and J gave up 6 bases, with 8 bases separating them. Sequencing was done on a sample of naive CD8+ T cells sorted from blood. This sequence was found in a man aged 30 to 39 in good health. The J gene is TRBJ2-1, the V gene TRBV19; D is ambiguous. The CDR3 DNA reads TGTGCCAGTAGTATAACTACACGCAATGAGCAGTTCTTC. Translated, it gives CASSITTRNEQFF.